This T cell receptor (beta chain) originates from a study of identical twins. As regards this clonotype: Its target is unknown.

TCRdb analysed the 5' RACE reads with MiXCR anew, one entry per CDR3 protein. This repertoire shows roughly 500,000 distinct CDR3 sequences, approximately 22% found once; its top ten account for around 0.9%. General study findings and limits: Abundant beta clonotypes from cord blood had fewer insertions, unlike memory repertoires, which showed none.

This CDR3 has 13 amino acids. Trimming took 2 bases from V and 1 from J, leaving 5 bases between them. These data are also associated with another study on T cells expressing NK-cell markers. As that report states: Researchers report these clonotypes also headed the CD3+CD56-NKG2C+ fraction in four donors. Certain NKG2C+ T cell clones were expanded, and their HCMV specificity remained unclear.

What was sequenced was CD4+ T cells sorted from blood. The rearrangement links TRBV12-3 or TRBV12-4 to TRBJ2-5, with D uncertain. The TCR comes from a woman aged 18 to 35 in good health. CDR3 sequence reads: CASSLNSQETQYF. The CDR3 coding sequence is TGTGCCAGCAGTTTAAACAGCCAAGAGACCCAGTACTTC.